Here is one T cell receptor (beta chain) with its context. No antigen is known for it. No base quality information exists; no much larger clone differs at one position. The source of the sample is a study of T cells in Graves' hyperthyroidism and ophthalmopathy (dated by TCRdb to 2018 to 2020). About the investigation overall: To identify distinguishing TCR V-J signatures, a discovery cohort of around 100 patients was used, comprising 40 to 45 with Graves' ophthalmopathy and around 57 with stable Graves' hyperthyroidism. TCR Vbeta CDR3 sequencing of roughly 140 peripheral blood samples (under 45 ophthalmopathy, roughly 72 hyperthyroidism and about 17 progressor patients) is reported in the paper. After sampling, hyperthyroidism patients received methimazole starting at 30 mg daily, and ophthalmopathy patients received high-dose intravenous methylprednisolone. The roughly 99 discovery patients were divided at random into training and test sets in a 7:3 ratio. Prospective prediction of ophthalmopathy was tested in an independent validation cohort consisting of under 20 hyperthyroidism patients and around 16 patients who later progressed to ophthalmopathy. Thyroid tissue and blood T-cell repertoires from several Graves' hyperthyroidism patients were also compared in the study.

Graves' hyperthyroidism was defined as stable when no progression to ophthalmopathy occurred over 18 months of follow-up. Hyperthyroidism patients were newly diagnosed, had a disease duration of under 2 months, and were aged 18 to 65 years. Any patient with an uncontrolled infection, another autoimmune disease, pregnancy or lactation was excluded. Diagnoses were based on clinical symptoms, serum thyroxine and TRAb, thyroid ultrasound and orbital computed tomography. Trizol reagent was used to extract total RNA, and RNA quality was then checked on an Agilent 2100 Bioanalyzer. TCR beta CDR3 regions were amplified from RNA transcripts. The first round of RT-PCR for the TCR CDR3 was performed with the HTBI primer set and the Qiagen OneStep RT-PCR kit. The libraries were constructed in a second round of multiplex PCR and then size-selected and purified. Sequencing of the libraries was done on an Illumina HiSeq2000 using paired-end 100 bp reads. In the authors' own workflow: SOAPnuke was used to process the raw data, throwing out any read that contained adapters or uncalled bases, had a mean Phred below 15, or lacked an exact constant-primer or identifier match. High-quality paired reads were merged with COPE v1.2.5, and unique nucleotide sequences were defined as clonotypes. MiTCR v1.1 was used to align clonotypes to the IMGT TRBV, TRBD and TRBJ reference segments. Analysis was restricted to V-J combinations with a frequency above 0.0001, which covered roughly 99% of repertoires. The TCS score was defined as the ratio of F50 (clonal expansion) to E x V (chaos), calculated using BLOSUM62-based TCRdist between CDR3 peptides within each V-J. Welch's t-statistics and random forest reduced around 550 V-J features to around 14, which were used in a naive Bayes classifier (R e1071). The Morisita-Horn index was used to measure how similar the thyroid and blood repertoires were. TCRdb reworked the public reads: Q25 trimming with fastp, MiXCR clone assembly, productive beta chains retained. Each entry is one CDR3 protein sequence, shown with its most common DNA and genes. What appears here as the V and J calls and clone size reflects TCRdb's work, not the paper's. Within this sample are a few hundred thousand distinct CDR3 sequences, with about 45% of them counted one time only. The leading ten clones occupy around 7.7% of the sample.

Beyond this particular receptor, the publication reports: Sample size was not statistically predetermined, and investigators were not blinded to group allocation. Most expanded thyroid clonotypes (frequency above 0.001) were also found in blood, which suggests that blood repertoires may mirror thyroid immune responses. In validation, the model predicted progression to ophthalmopathy a median of approximately 6.6 months before onset, with about 70% sensitivity and about 72% specificity. A model built on a 13 V-J signature distinguished ophthalmopathy from stable hyperthyroidism, reaching around 90% sensitivity and under 84% specificity in cross-validation and 80%/75% in testing.

Spanning cysteine to phenylalanine, the CDR3 consists of 14 amino acids. Only CDR3 DNA remains: 42 bases, in frame from the first base. V is cut back by 3 bases and J by 4 bases, with 3 bases in the junction unmatched. CDR1 is given as ENHRY and CDR2 as SYGVKD, both from the germline V gene. The origin of this receptor is a woman between 18 and 29 years old with Graves' hyperthyroidism. The rearranged chain carries TRBV10-3 and TRBJ1-5; 7 central nucleotides agree with TRBD1. The sequencing input was peripheral blood or thyroid tissue (not recorded which). Here is the DNA: TGTGCCATCAGTGACAGGGGGTGGAATCAGCCCCAGCATTTT. This yields the protein CAISDRGWNQPQHF.